What follows are 29 T cell receptor beta chains derived from one specimen sequenced in a study of T cell changes during pregnancy in multiple sclerosis. The repertoire was sequenced with immunoSEQ multiplex PCR; TCRdb's copy has only in-frame clones and lacks some. The data contain around 86,000 clones, 85% to 95% of them singletons. This specimen consisted of peripheral blood, obtained in the first trimester of pregnancy. All receptors derive from a female donor with multiple sclerosis, enrolled in a pregnancy study.

The chain recombines TRBV7-2 with TRBJ1-2; 12 nucleotides line up with TRBD1. Germline CDR1 is SGHTA and CDR2 is FQGNSA. V was pared by 2 bases and J by 5 bases, with 3 bases of the junction left unmatched. The CDR3 contains 15 residues. CDR3 region: CASSLSGQGAYGYTF. For the CDR3, the DNA is TGTGCCAGCAGCTTATCGGGACAGGGGGCGTATGGCTACACCTTC.

This chain connects TRBV15 to TRBJ1-2; TRBD1 is a possible D gene (5 bases). Deletions cut 1 base from V and 4 bases from J, with 19 bases between. CDR1 LNHNV and CDR2 YYDKDF come from the germline V gene (reference sequence). This CDR3 is built from 17 residues. Here the CDR3 reads CATSRGSPQTAIYGYTF. Written as DNA, the CDR3 is TGTGCCACCAGCAGAGGTTCTCCGCAGACAGCAATCTATGGCTACACCTTC.

The rearrangement joins TRBV29-1 to TRBJ2-2, with 13 bases that match TRBD2. J was trimmed by 6 bases and V by 6 bases; bases with no gene match: 4. There are 14 residues in the CDR3. Germline V CDR1 and CDR2: SQVTM, ANQGSEA. CDR3 amino acids: CSVGLAGVAGELFF. CDR3 DNA: TGCAGCGTAGGACTAGCGGGAGTGGCCGGGGAGCTGTTTTTT.

With respect to this clone: The conserved closing phenylalanine or tryptophan is absent in this CDR3, likely reflecting a read error. The DNA is omitted, as the CDR3 cannot be located on it reliably, and the CDR3 follows TCRdb's listing. The chain joins TRBV5-3 to TRBJ2-4; TRBD1, the table's D call, was not compared with the DNA. TRBV5-3 is flagged as an ORF with uncertain function. A total of 17 residues make up the CDR3, ends included. CDR3 in amino acids: CARIQSGQLFVDSLRSS.

This clone has a single count. The chain combines TRBV7-8 with TRBJ1-1; no firm D call. The germline gives CDR1 SGHVS, CDR2 FQNEAQ. Trimming cost V 4 bases and J 1 base, with 7 bases left between them. The CDR3 consists of 13 residues. CDR3: CASSSRENTEAFF. DNA for the CDR3: TGTGCCAGCAGCTCGAGGGAGAACACTGAAGCTTTCTTT.

The genes are TRBV7-3 and TRBJ2-7; 8 positions match TRBD1. The germline V gene encodes CDR1 SGHTA and CDR2 FQGTGA. Trimming at V came to 1 base and at J to 3 bases, leaving 5 bases not matched to a gene. This CDR3 comprises 15 residues. The CDR3 protein is CASSLRGGQGYEQYF. The CDR3 DNA reads TGTGCCAGCAGCTTAAGGGGCGGACAGGGCTACGAGCAGTACTTC.

The rearrangement uses TRBV29-1 and TRBJ2-3, with TRBD2 matching 9 bases. This CDR3 region has 15 residues. Losses at the gene ends were 4 bases for V and 3 bases for J; bases not matched to a gene: 8. CDR1 is SQVTM and CDR2 is ANQGSEA in the germline V gene. The CDR3 spells CSVGGLAWETDTQYF. The CDR3 DNA sequence: TGCAGCGTTGGGGGACTAGCTTGGGAAACAGATACGCAGTATTTT.

This clone was recorded only once. The V call is TRBV10-3, the J call TRBJ2-3; D not certain. Germline CDR1 ENHRY, CDR2 SYGVKD. V lost 4 bases and J lost 1, with 9 bases in between. The CDR3 totals 14 residues. The CDR3 sequence is CAISVVTGTDTQYF. CDR3 nucleotides: TGTGCCATCAGTGTTGTTACTGGCACAGATACGCAGTATTTT.

This chain connects TRBV6-6 to TRBJ1-1; 8 bases align to TRBD1. This CDR3 contains 12 residues. Germline assignment: CDR1 MNHNY and CDR2 SVGAGI (reference sequence). V lost 7 bases to trimming and J lost 9 bases; unmatched junction nucleotides: 7. The CDR3 bases are TGTGCCAGCACAGGGGGCTCGGTAAAAGCTTTCTTT. It codes for CASTGGSVKAFF.

The rearrangement joins TRBV7-6 to TRBJ2-7; 10 bases fit TRBD2. The germline V gene encodes CDR1 SGHVS and CDR2 FNYEAQ. CDR3 length equals 16 residues. Unmatched junction bases numbered 14, after V lost 5 bases and J lost 7 bases. The CDR3 region has the DNA TGTGCCAGCAGCCATCGACTAGCGGGTAGGCAATGGGAGCAGTACTTC. Translating gives CASSHRLAGRQWEQYF.

The V call is TRBV5-8, the J call TRBJ1-4; tentatively, D is TRBD1 (6 bases). Trimming took 5 bases from V and 2 from J, leaving 16 bases between them. From germline, CDR1 is SGHTS and CDR2 YDEGEE. This CDR3 comprises 16 residues. CDR3 region: CASRLLQGATNEKLFF. CDR3 DNA sequence: TGTGCCAGCAGGTTGCTACAGGGTGCGACTAATGAAAAACTGTTTTTT.

V and J are TRBV12-5 and TRBJ2-2, with 9 bases identical to TRBD2. Germline V CDR1 and CDR2: LGHNT, FRNRAP. The CDR3 contains 18 residues. Trimming removed 2 bases from V and 6 bases from J; junction bases left unmatched: 13. The CDR3 coding sequence is TGTGCTAGTGGTTTGCCCCCCGGGGGACTAGCCGCCGCCGGGGAGCTGTTTTTT. Translating gives CASGLPPGGLAAAGELFF.

The rearrangement joins TRBV6-5 to TRBJ1-4; D is perhaps TRBD1 (5 bases). This CDR3 region has 15 residues. V lost 5 bases to trimming and J lost 12 bases, with 22 bases between them. Germline-derived CDR1 and CDR2 are MNHEY and SVGAGI. The CDR3 loop is CASSLQTSSGAELFF. CDR3 DNA: TGTGCCAGCAGTCTTCAGACTTCCAGCGGGGCGGAACTGTTTTTT.

The chain links TRBV5-8 to TRBJ2-1; TRBD2 aligns across 10 bases. The CDR3 runs 18 residues. CDR1 and CDR2 (germline): SGHTS, YDEGEE. The V gene end was trimmed by 2 bases and the J gene end by 2 bases; junction bases not matched to a gene: 10. In DNA form, the CDR3 reads TGTGCCAGCAGCTTTGAGCGGGGGGGCCTATCACCCTACAATGAGCAGTTCTTC. This translates into CASSFERGGLSPYNEQFF.

The rearrangement uses TRBV9 and TRBJ2-1; D remains unclear. This CDR3 is 12 amino acids long. V lost 0 bases and J 8 bases, leaving 6 bases between the germline ends. Germline V lookup: CDR1 SGDLS, CDR2 YYNGEE. CDR3 bases: TGTGCCAGCAGCGTAGGCGGCGATGAGCAGTTCTTC. Translated, it gives CASSVGGDEQFF.

The chain is built from TRBV4-1 and TRBJ1-1; 8 bases match TRBD1. The germline CDR1 and CDR2 sequences are MGHRA and YSYEKL. The J segment lost 0 bases and the V segment lost 1 base, leaving 10 bases of the junction unmatched. CDR3 size: 18 residues. The CDR3: CASSQGDHRGDLNTEAFF. The CDR3 nucleotides are TGCGCCAGCAGCCAAGGAGACCACAGGGGGGACTTGAACACTGAAGCTTTCTTT.

The chain links TRBV7-6 to TRBJ2-3; a possible D gene is TRBD1 (6 bases). Germline assignment: CDR1 SGHVS and CDR2 FNYEAQ. The CDR3 runs 16 residues. The V end was cut by 1 base, the J end by 3 bases, with 14 bases between. CDR3 sequence reads: CASSLGGRGTTDTQYF. CDR3 coding DNA: TGTGCCAGCAGCTTAGGTGGCAGGGGAACAACAGATACGCAGTATTTT.

This clone was seen only once. This chain connects TRBV21-1 to TRBJ1-1; the tabulated D call, TRBD1, remains unverified against the DNA. TRBV21-1 is given as a pseudogene. CDR3 length: 17 residues. CDR3 region: CASSKVSTGGPNTEAFF. The CDR3 coding sequence is TGTGCCAGCAGCAAAGTGTCCACAGGGGGCCCGAACACTGAAGCTTTCTTT.

This sequence joins TRBV27 and TRBJ1-1; no reliable D call. Germline CDR1 MNHEY, CDR2 SMNVEV (reference sequence). The CDR3 sequence is 13 residues long. Trimming pared 6 bases from V and 2 bases from J, leaving 10 bases between. CDR3: CASRPVPNTEAFF. The DNA for the CDR3 is TGTGCCAGCAGACCGGTTCCCAACACTGAAGCTTTCTTT.

The J gene is TRBJ1-1, the V gene TRBV11-2; 9 bases are shared with TRBD1. J gave up 4 bases and V 5 bases, and 5 bases lay outside the gene matches. Per the germline V gene, CDR1 is SGHAT and CDR2 is FQNNGV. The CDR3 runs to 14 residues. Here the CDR3 DNA reads TGTGCCAGCAGCCCACAGGGGGCCTTCACTGAAGCTTTCTTT. This encodes CASSPQGAFTEAFF.

V and J are TRBV29-1 and TRBJ1-1; 9 bases line up with TRBD1. Germline CDR1 and CDR2: SQVTM and ANQGSEA. CDR3 length equals 13 residues. Unmatched junction bases numbered 7, after V lost 6 bases and J lost 5 bases. The CDR3 nucleotides read TGCAGCGTCGCACAGGGGGCTTGGACTGAAGCTTTCTTT. This sequence encodes CSVAQGAWTEAFF.

This clone was picked up a small number of times. The V and J genes are TRBV6-1 and TRBJ1-1; D is undetermined. CDR1 and CDR2 from the germline V gene are MNHNS and SASEGT. The CDR3 spans 15 residues. The ends were cut back, 2 bases at V and 6 bases at J, with 16 bases in the middle. For the CDR3, the DNA is TGTGCCAGCAGTGAATACTTAAGACCGGGGTCTGAAGCTTTCTTT. Protein: CASSEYLRPGSEAFF.

This sequence joins TRBV5-1 and TRBJ2-7; D is ambiguous. With 8 bases removed from V and 1 base from J, the gap between germline ends came to 19 bases. CDR1 SGHRS and CDR2 YFSETQ come from the germline V gene. The CDR3 sequence is 15 residues long. CDR3 amino acids: CASQLGIFGSYEQYF. The CDR3 nucleotides read TGCGCCAGTCAGCTTGGAATATTCGGGTCCTACGAGCAGTACTTC.

The chain links TRBV10-2 to TRBJ2-7; D call uncertain. The CDR3 covers 11 residues. The V end lost 4 bases, the J end lost 2 bases, and 3 bases lay between the germline ends. Germline V gene data show CDR1 as WSHSY and CDR2 as SAAADI. CDR3 loop: CASSVAYEQYF. CDR3 DNA sequence: TGCGCCAGCAGTGTCGCCTACGAGCAGTACTTC.

This clone was counted once. V gene TRBV9 combines with J gene TRBJ2-3; maybe TRBD2 (5 bases). The V gene lost 1 base and the J gene lost 0 bases, with 21 bases spanning the gap. The germline V gene has CDR1 SGDLS and CDR2 YYNGEE. The CDR3 has 19 amino acids. CDR3 region: CASSVKPWVSGSSTDTQYF. CDR3 DNA: TGTGCCAGCAGCGTAAAACCATGGGTAAGCGGCTCTAGCACAGATACGCAGTATTTT.

This clone appeared a single time. This rearrangement joins TRBV29-1 to TRBJ2-7; 13 bases fit TRBD2. With V trimmed by 4 bases and J by 6 bases, 3 bases remained unmatched. Germline-derived CDR1 and CDR2 are SQVTM and ANQGSEA. The CDR3 is made up of 13 amino acids. The CDR3 DNA is TGCAGCGTTGGACTAGCGGGAGGAGGCGAGCAGTACTTC. Encoded protein: CSVGLAGGGEQYF.

The rearrangement links TRBV6-1 to TRBJ1-3; D is undetermined. Germline V gives CDR1 MNHNS, CDR2 SASEGT. The CDR3 is 16 amino acids. The V end was cut by 0 bases, the J end by 0 bases, with 9 bases between. The DNA for the CDR3 is TGTGCCAGCAGTGAAGCTGGCCTCAGCTCTGGAAACACCATATATTTT. Translating gives CASSEAGLSSGNTIYF.

In DNA, the CDR3 is TGCGCCAGCAGTGAGTCATCCGCTAGCGGGACGAACAATGAGCAGTTCTTC. As protein: CASSESSASGTNNEQFF. The chain joins TRBV10-2 to TRBJ2-1; TRBD2 aligns across 9 bases. V shed 0 bases and J 5 bases; nucleotides not matched to a gene: 8. Germline V gene data show CDR1 as WSHSY and CDR2 as SAAADI. CDR3 size: 17 residues.

This sequence joins TRBV6-6 and TRBJ2-7; TRBD1 is a possible D gene (6 bases). The V and J ends lost 6 bases and 6 bases respectively, with 18 bases between them. The CDR3 is 14 residues long. The germline V gene encodes CDR1 MNHNY and CDR2 SVGAGI (reference sequence). CDR3 coding DNA: TGTGCCAGCAGCCGCACAGGGCCCCTCGGCGAGCAGTACTTC. This encodes CASSRTGPLGEQYF.